These T cell receptor beta chains were read from a single sample in a study of spatial heterogeneity in lung cancer. TCRdb reanalysed the 5' RACE reads using MiXCR and keeps one entry per CDR3 protein. The sample carries about 100,000 distinct CDR3 sequences, 4.4% recorded once. This material consisted of lung tumor tissue, taken at surgery. The source of these receptors is a male donor with early-stage non-small cell lung cancer. Both conserved end residues are part of each CDR3. D genes are given only for firm matches. Clone size, where shown, is once, few, many, or a class for clones that have expanded.

d_gene	v_gene	abundance	j_gene	len	CDR3nt	CDR3aa
TRBD1	TRBV7-9	few	TRBJ2-7	14	TGTGCCAGCAGCCCCTGGACAGGGTCCTACGAGCAGTACTTC	CASSPWTGSYEQYF
TRBD2	TRBV20-1	many	TRBJ2-7	15	TGCAGTGCCAGTCCCCGGGAGGCCTTTACCTACGAGCAGTACTTC	CSASPREAFTYEQYF
TRBD1	TRBV5-1	NA	TRBJ2-7	16	TGCGCCAGCAGCTTGCAGGGGACAGGGGAAGCCTACGAGCAGTACTTC	CASSLQGTGEAYEQYF
TRBD1	TRBV27	many	TRBJ1-1	13	TGTGCCAGCAGCCGAACAGGGGGCACTGAAGCTTTCTTT	CASSRTGGTEAFF
TRBD2	TRBV29-1	many	TRBJ2-3	14	TGCAGCGTTGACGCTAGCGGGAGCACAGATACGCAGTATTTT	CSVDASGSTDTQYF
NA	TRBV6-5	NA	TRBJ2-1	13	TGTGCCAGCAGCGGGGACCCCTACAATGAGCAGTTCTTC	CASSGDPYNEQFF
TRBD1	TRBV28	many	TRBJ2-1	19	TGTGCCAGCAGTTTTCCGGGACAGGGTTATACACTCTCCTACAATGAGCAGTTCTTC	CASSFPGQGYTLSYNEQFF
NA	TRBV3-1	many	TRBJ2-7	14	TGTGCCAGCAGCCCCGGGCCGCCGCCGTACGAGCAGTACTTC	CASSPGPPPYEQYF
NA	TRBV5-1	many	TRBJ2-2	16	TGCGCCAGCAGCTGGACCCCAGGGTACTCAGGCGGGGAGCTGTTTTTT	CASSWTPGYSGGELFF
NA	TRBV6-5	NA	TRBJ1-1	11	TGTGCCAGCAGTTTTCGGGCCGAAGCTTTCTTT	CASSFRAEAFF
NA	TRBV5-1	many	TRBJ2-7	15	TGCGCCAGCAGCCTCACCGCAGGCGGAGGTTACGAGCAGTACTTC	CASSLTAGGGYEQYF
TRBD2	TRBV5-6	many	TRBJ2-5	14	TGTGCCAGCAGCCAAGTAACTAGCGGGCAGACCCAGTACTTC	CASSQVTSGQTQYF
NA	TRBV28	many	TRBJ2-3	13	TGTGCCAGCAGTCCCCCCGACACAGATACGCAGTATTTT	CASSPPDTDTQYF
TRBD2	TRBV6-1	many	TRBJ2-1	14	TGTGCCAGCCGAAAAGCGGGAGCGGGCAATGAGCAGTTCTTC	CASRKAGAGNEQFF
TRBD2	TRBV9	many	TRBJ2-1	14	TGTGCCAGCAGCGTGGCTAGCGGGGGCAATGAGCAGTTCTTC	CASSVASGGNEQFF
TRBD2	TRBV28	few	TRBJ2-7	16	TGTGCCAGCAGTCCCCCCGGCGGGAGGGGATACTACGAGCAGTACTTC	CASSPPGGRGYYEQYF
TRBD1	TRBV30	many	TRBJ1-2	15	TGTGCCGGCAATGGGATCGGGACAGGGAACTATGGCTACACCTTC	CAGNGIGTGNYGYTF
TRBD1	TRBV10-3	many	TRBJ1-5	14	TGTGCCATCAGTACCGGGACAGGGGCGCAGCCCCAGCATTTT	CAISTGTGAQPQHF
TRBD2	TRBV4-2	NA	TRBJ2-3	15	TGTGCCAGCAGCTTGACTAGCGGGGGGGTAGATACGCAGTATTTT	CASSLTSGGVDTQYF
NA	TRBV12-3/TRBV12-4	many	TRBJ2-3	15	TGTGCCAGCAGTTTAGGGGACGGACTCACAGATACGCAGTATTTT	CASSLGDGLTDTQYF
NA	TRBV25-1	many	TRBJ1-2	13	TGTGCCAGCGCCCACAGTTTAGGTGCTGGCTACACCTTC	CASAHSLGAGYTF
NA	TRBV6-6	NA	TRBJ2-3	12	TGTGCCAGCAGTCTACAGCAGTGGGGGCAGTATTTT	CASSLQQWGQYF
NA	TRBV29-1	many	TRBJ2-5	14	TGCAGCTTTTCAATTTTCTACGGGGAAGAGACCCAGTACTTC	CSFSIFYGEETQYF
NA	TRBV2	few	TRBJ2-1	14	TGTGCCAGCAGTGAAGCGGGAGGATACAATGAGCAGTTCTTC	CASSEAGGYNEQFF
TRBD1	TRBV25-1	many	TRBJ1-2	15	TGTGCCAGCAGTGATTGGCAGGGGGGGAACTATGGCTACACCTTC	CASSDWQGGNYGYTF
NA	TRBV2	many	TRBJ2-5	13	TGTGCCAGCAGTGACGAAAGGGAGGAGACCCAGTACTTC	CASSDEREETQYF
NA	TRBV10-3	many	TRBJ2-2	12	TGTGCCATCATGAGGGAAACCGGGGAGCTGTTTTTT	CAIMRETGELFF
TRBD2	TRBV5-1	many	TRBJ2-7	14	TGCGCCAGCAGCTTAAGTAGCGGGAGTTTCGAGCAGTACTTC	CASSLSSGSFEQYF
NA	TRBV5-1	many	TRBJ1-2	14	TGCGCCAGCAGCTCGTCCGTCCCTAACTATGGCTACACCTTC	CASSSSVPNYGYTF
NA	TRBV10-1	once	TRBJ2-3	15	TGCGCCAGCAGTGATTCGAGAAATGGAGGAGATACGCAGTATTTT	CASSDSRNGGDTQYF
NA	TRBV28	few	TRBJ1-2	14	TGTGCCAGCGAAAGCAGACAGGAGGGCTATGGCTACACCTTC	CASESRQEGYGYTF
NA	TRBV5-1	NA	TRBJ1-1	13	TGCGCCAGCAACGAACAGATGAACACTGAAGCTTTCTTT	CASNEQMNTEAFF
NA	TRBV2	NA	TRBJ2-7	14	TGTGCCAGCAGCCCGCCGGACGGCCCCTACGAGCAGTACTTC	CASSPPDGPYEQYF
NA	TRBV5-1	NA	TRBJ1-1	12	TGCGCCAGCAGCTTGGATCAGGGCGTAGCTTTCTTT	CASSLDQGVAFF
TRBD1	TRBV12-3/TRBV12-4	many	TRBJ1-4	17	TGTGCCAGCAGTCACCGACAGGGGGGGGTAACTAATGAAAAACTGTTTTTT	CASSHRQGGVTNEKLFF
NA	TRBV7-2	many	TRBJ2-1	12	TGTGCCAGCAGCGGGGGCCCCCTGGAGCAGTTCTTC	CASSGGPLEQFF
TRBD2	TRBV11-2	many	TRBJ2-7	15	TGTGCCAGCAGCACCGGGACTAGCGGTTTTTACGAGCAGTACTTC	CASSTGTSGFYEQYF
NA	TRBV3-1	many	TRBJ2-2	13	TGTGCCAGCAGCCGAGGGGGATCCGGGGAGCTGTTTTTT	CASSRGGSGELFF
NA	TRBV6-5	many	TRBJ2-7	14	TGTGCCAGCAGTTTGTCTGGGATAGCCTACGAGCAGTACTTC	CASSLSGIAYEQYF
NA	TRBV4-1	many	TRBJ1-3	14	TGCGCCAGCAGCCAAGTGGGAGCTGGAAACACCATATATTTT	CASSQVGAGNTIYF
NA	TRBV5-1	many	TRBJ2-7	14	TGCGCCAGCAGCGTCCGGGACGGGGACTACGAGCAGTACTTC	CASSVRDGDYEQYF
NA	TRBV6-2/TRBV6-3	many	TRBJ1-1	14	TGTGCCAGCAGCTTCATGGGGGGCACCGCTGAAGCTTTCTTT	CASSFMGGTAEAFF
NA	TRBV6-2/TRBV6-3	NA	TRBJ2-7	13	TGTGCCACCACTATACAACCCGGGACTTCGCGGTACTTC	CATTIQPGTSRYF
TRBD2	TRBV14	many	TRBJ2-7	15	TGTGCCAGCAGCCTTCGGACTAGCGGGACCTACGAGCAGTACTTC	CASSLRTSGTYEQYF
TRBD1	TRBV28	NA	TRBJ2-3	12	TGTGCCACAAGGGGGCCCACAGATACGCAGTATTTT	CATRGPTDTQYF
NA	TRBV4-2	many	TRBJ2-5	13	TGTGCCAGCAGCCAAGAGGCCCAAGAGACCCAGTACTTC	CASSQEAQETQYF
NA	TRBV5-6	many	TRBJ2-5	14	TGTGCCAGCAGCTCGTTGGGAAAACTGGAGACCCAGTACTTC	CASSSLGKLETQYF
TRBD1	TRBV27	many	TRBJ1-4	15	TGTGCCAGCAGTTCACCGGGACAGGGACCCCACAAACTGTTTTTT	CASSSPGQGPHKLFF
NA	TRBV28	few	TRBJ2-5	12	TGTGCCAGCAGTTTTGGGGGGCCCGGCCAGTACTTC	CASSFGGPGQYF
NA	TRBV6-2/TRBV6-3	many	TRBJ1-2	17	TGTGCCAGCAGTTACTCTTCTGCGGACCTGACCCCCTATGGCTACACCTTC	CASSYSSADLTPYGYTF